This TCR beta chain was captured in a study of T-cell memory formation after mild COVID-19. Whole-study results and caveats: Some responding clones appeared in pre-infection memory, suggesting cross-reactive memory joined. Contracting CD4+ clones sat mainly in CM and EM; CD8+ in EMRA.

Using constant-segment primers, 5'RACE produced TCR alpha and TCR beta cDNA libraries carrying sample barcodes and UMIs. TCRdb re-analysed the 5' RACE reads in MiXCR, keeping a single row per CDR3 protein. The sample has about 360,000 distinct CDR3 sequences; about an eighth are singletons. Trimming left V 1 base short and J 1 base short, with 14 bases between. This CDR3 spans 17 amino acids. Notes on this clonotype: Its antigen is still unknown.

This clonotype originated in a man younger than 35 who had mild COVID-19 (a few samples of this study predate the infection). Cell type and time point are not known. Sequenced: PBMCs or a T cell subset sorted from them (not recorded which). The chain uses TRBV12-3 or TRBV12-4 and TRBJ2-1; possibly TRBD2 for D (5 bases). CDR3 sequence: CASSLEGDYRSYNEQFF. CDR3 bases: TGTGCCAGCAGTTTAGAGGGAGACTATAGGTCCTACAATGAGCAGTTCTTC.